This T cell receptor (beta chain) was sequenced during a study of blood T cell repertoires in COVID-19. Study-wide context: PBMCs, B-cell-depleted T cells, or T cells provided the cDNA or gDNA that made up the material.

Recruits, aged roughly 18 to 100 years, lived in around 24 US areas. Donors were grouped by their self-reported clinical history. Contact with a PCR-confirmed or clinician-diagnosed COVID-19 case occurred within 2 weeks of entry. TCRdb's table, derived via immunoSEQ multiplex PCR, lists solely in-frame clones and lacks some. Among 350,000 to 400,000 clones, about nine tenths were seen once, and the ten largest hold 0.8% to 0.9%. V lost 3 bases to trimming and J lost 11 bases; unmatched junction nucleotides: 8. Germline V gene sequence: CDR1 ENHRY, CDR2 SYGVKD. The CDR3 contains 14 residues. This clonotype originated in a woman in her thirties or forties who had been exposed to COVID-19. J is TRBJ2-1 and V is TRBV10-3; 9 bases fit TRBD2. Specimen: PBMCs or T cells enriched from blood (not recorded which). CDR3 loop: CAISDLAGYGQQFF. The DNA of the CDR3 is TGTGCCATCAGTGACCTAGCGGGGTACGGTCAGCAGTTCTTC.